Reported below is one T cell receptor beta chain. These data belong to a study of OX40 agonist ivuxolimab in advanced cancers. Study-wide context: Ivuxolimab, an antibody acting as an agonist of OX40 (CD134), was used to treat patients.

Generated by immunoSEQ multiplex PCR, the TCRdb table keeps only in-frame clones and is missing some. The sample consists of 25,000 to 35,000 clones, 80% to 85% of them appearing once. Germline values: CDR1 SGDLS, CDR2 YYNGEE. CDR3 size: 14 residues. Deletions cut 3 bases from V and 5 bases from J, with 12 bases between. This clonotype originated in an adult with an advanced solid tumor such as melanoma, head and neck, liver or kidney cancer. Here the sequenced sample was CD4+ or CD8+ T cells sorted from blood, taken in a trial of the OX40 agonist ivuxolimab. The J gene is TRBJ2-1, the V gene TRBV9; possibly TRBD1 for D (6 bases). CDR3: CASSEPGHDNEQFF. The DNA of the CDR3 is TGTGCCAGCAGCGAACCGGGACACGACAATGAGCAGTTCTTC.